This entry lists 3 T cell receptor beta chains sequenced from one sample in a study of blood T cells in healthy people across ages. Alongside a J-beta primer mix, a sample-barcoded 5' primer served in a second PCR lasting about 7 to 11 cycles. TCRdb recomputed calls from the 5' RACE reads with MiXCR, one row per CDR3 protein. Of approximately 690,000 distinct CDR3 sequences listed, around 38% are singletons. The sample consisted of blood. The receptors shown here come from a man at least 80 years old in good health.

The CDR3 nucleotides are TGCAGCGCTGCCGGGACAATCACATCCTACGAGCAGTACTTC. Amino acids: CSAAGTITSYEQYF. The chain has TRBV29-1 and TRBJ2-7; D perhaps matches TRBD1 (6 bases). The CDR3 covers 14 residues. The V end lost 7 bases, the J end lost 1 base, and 17 bases lay between the germline ends. CDR1 is SQVTM and CDR2 is ANQGSEA in the germline V gene.

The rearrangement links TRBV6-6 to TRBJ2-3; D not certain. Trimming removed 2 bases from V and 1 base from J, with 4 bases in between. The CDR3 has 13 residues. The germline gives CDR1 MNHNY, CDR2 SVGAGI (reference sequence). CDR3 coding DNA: TGTGCCAGCAGTTACGAGGGCACAGATACGCAGTATTTT. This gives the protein CASSYEGTDTQYF.

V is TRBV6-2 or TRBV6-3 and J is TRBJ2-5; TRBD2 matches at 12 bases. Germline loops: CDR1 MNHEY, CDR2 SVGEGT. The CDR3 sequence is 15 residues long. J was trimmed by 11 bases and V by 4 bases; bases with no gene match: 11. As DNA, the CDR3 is TGTGCCAGCAGTTTACTAGCGGGGGGTGCCGGTGAGCAGTACTTC. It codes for CASSLLAGGAGEQYF.